The 16 T cell receptor beta chains below all came from one sample that was sequenced in a study of T cell repertoires in cytomegalovirus infection. TCRdb passed the reads through MiXCR, listing each CDR3 protein once. Here the sample spans 200,000 to 300,000 distinct CDR3 sequences, roughly 10% being singletons. Sample: PBMCs. The receptors come from a human donor in good health (CMV status not recorded). Some clones in this sample may be carry-over from other donors' samples.

This clonotype came up many times. The J gene is TRBJ1-1, the V gene TRBV11-2; a weak D match, TRBD1 (5 bases). The V end lost 1 base, the J end lost 1 base, and 10 bases lay between the germline ends. This CDR3 contains 15 residues. The germline gives CDR1 SGHAT, CDR2 FQNNGV. CDR3 protein: CASSLGGRGNTEAFF. CDR3 DNA: TGTGCCAGCAGCTTAGGGGGACGGGGGAACACTGAAGCTTTCTTT.

The sample holds a few counts of this clonotype. The V and J genes are TRBV20-1 and TRBJ2-3, with 13 bases fitting TRBD2. The CDR3 runs to 16 residues. V shed 5 bases, J shed 1 base, and the junction held 6 bases outside the gene matches. Germline V lookup: CDR1 DFQATT, CDR2 SNEGSKA (reference sequence). CDR3 coding DNA: TGCAGTGCTCCGGGCGGGACTAGCGGGGGCACAGATACGCAGTATTTT. It encodes CSAPGGTSGGTDTQYF.

The V call is TRBV7-9, the J call TRBJ1-1; D possibly corresponds to TRBD1 (5 bases). The length of the CDR3 is 16 residues. The germline V gene encodes CDR1 SEHNR and CDR2 FQNEAQ (reference sequence). The germline V and J ends were trimmed by 5 bases and 2 bases, with 18 bases remaining between them. The CDR3: CASSPGRKRGNTEAFF. CDR3 nucleotides: TGTGCCAGCAGCCCGGGTCGCAAAAGGGGTAACACTGAAGCTTTCTTT.

At least ten counts were recorded for this clonotype. The J gene is TRBJ2-7, the V gene TRBV23-1; 10 nucleotides match TRBD1. TRBV23-1 is reported as an ORF; its role is uncertain. This CDR3 spans 15 amino acids. The V and J ends lost 2 bases and 0 bases, in that order; junction bases with no gene match: 1. The CDR3 coding sequence is TGCGCCAGCAGTCAAGGGACAGGGGCCTCCTACGAGCAGTACTTC. Protein: CASSQGTGASYEQYF.

In its sample, this clonotype was seen a few times. The V gene is TRBV28, the J gene TRBJ2-7, with 7 positions matching TRBD1. The CDR3 runs 17 residues. Trimming removed 6 bases from V and 0 bases from J; junction bases left unmatched: 14. The germline V gene encodes CDR1 MDHEN and CDR2 SYDVKM. Here the CDR3 reads CASSQTGFGKDSYEQYF. The CDR3 DNA reads TGTGCCAGCAGCCAGACAGGGTTCGGGAAGGACTCCTACGAGCAGTACTTC.

This clonotype occurred a few times. The chain recombines TRBV20-1 with TRBJ1-3; weak D call: TRBD1 (5 bases). Germline V CDR1 and CDR2: DFQATT, SNEGSKA (reference sequence). The CDR3 covers 16 residues. The ends were cut back, 0 bases at V and 0 bases at J, with 12 bases in the middle. The DNA of the CDR3 is TGCAGTGCTAGAGATCTCCACGGGGGCTCTGGAAACACCATATATTTT. It yields the protein CSARDLHGGSGNTIYF.

Many counts were recorded for this clonotype. This chain joins TRBV7-2 and TRBJ2-3; 14 nucleotides agree with TRBD2. V was clipped by 1 base and J by 7 bases; unmatched bases: 1. CDR1 and CDR2 from the germline V gene are SGHTA and FQGNSA. The CDR3 consists of 15 residues. CDR3 coding DNA: TGTGCCAGCAGCTTAGGACTAGCGGGGGGGAATACGCAGTATTTT. Protein sequence: CASSLGLAGGNTQYF.

This clonotype was observed many times. The V gene is TRBV6-2 or TRBV6-3, the J gene TRBJ1-2, with no clear D. CDR1 is MNHEY and CDR2 is SVGEGT in the germline V gene. This CDR3 contains 14 residues. Trimming pared 6 bases from V and 3 bases from J, leaving 14 bases between. The CDR3 is CASRSTGSYYGYTF. The CDR3 DNA is TGTGCCAGCAGGAGCACCGGCAGCTACTATGGCTACACCTTC.

This clonotype was seen repeatedly, ten times or more. The chain employs TRBV10-3 and TRBJ2-1; unclear D gene. Germline V gives CDR1 ENHRY, CDR2 SYGVKD. V was trimmed by 1 base and J by 5 bases, leaving 9 bases between them. The CDR3 totals 14 residues. The CDR3 reads CAISELVDNNEQFF. CDR3 sequence (DNA): TGTGCCATCAGTGAGTTGGTAGATAACAATGAGCAGTTCTTC.

The chain is built from TRBV12-3 or TRBV12-4 and TRBJ2-4; 9 nucleotides align to TRBD1. This CDR3 region has 14 residues. The junction had 8 bases not matched to a gene; V was cut back by 5 bases and J by 9 bases. The CDR3 spells CASSPTGGGGIQYF. CDR3 nucleotides: TGTGCCAGCAGTCCTACAGGGGGCGGTGGCATTCAGTACTTC.

At least ten counts were recorded for this clonotype. The genes are TRBV7-8 and TRBJ2-6; D not certain. The CDR3 consists of 15 residues. Between the trimmed V and J ends, which lost 0 bases and 0 bases, there was a span of 3 bases. Germline V gives CDR1 SGHVS, CDR2 FQNEAQ. The CDR3 bases are TGTGCCAGCAGCTTAGCAGACTCTGGGGCCAACGTCCTGACTTTC. Translating it yields CASSLADSGANVLTF.

Ten or more counts support this clonotype. J is TRBJ2-7 and V is TRBV5-1, with a weak D call TRBD1 (5 bases). Trimming pared 7 bases from V and 3 bases from J, leaving 11 bases between. The CDR3 loop spans 12 amino acids. Germline assignment: CDR1 SGHRS and CDR2 YFSETQ. The CDR3 spells CASGQQGYEQYF. CDR3 bases: TGCGCCAGCGGCCAGCAGGGCTACGAGCAGTACTTC.

The CDR3 nucleotides are TGTGCCAGCAGTTTATTTCTTGGGACTAGTGGCAATCAGCCCCAGCATTTT. Translated: CASSLFLGTSGNQPQHF. The genes are TRBV28 and TRBJ1-5; possible D gene TRBD1, 5 bases. This CDR3 region has 17 residues. The germline gives CDR1 MDHEN, CDR2 SYDVKM. Trimming shortened V by 1 base and J by 2 bases, and 15 bases separated the two germline ends. The entire variable domain, with the rest obtained from reference TRBV28 and TRBJ1-5, is as follows: DVKVTQSSRYLVKRTGEKVFLECVQDMDHENMFWYRQDPGLGLRLIYFSYDVKMKEKGDIPEGYSVSREKKERFSLILESASTNQTSMYLCASSLFLGTSGNQPQHFGDGTRLSIL.

This clonotype was picked up many times. This chain links TRBV7-2 with TRBJ1-2; D gene unclear. The V end lost 2 bases, the J end lost 3 bases, and 13 bases lay between the germline ends. This CDR3 has 15 residues. In germline, CDR1 is SGHTA, CDR2 FQGNSA. In DNA, the CDR3 is TGTGCCAGCAGCTTACCCCCTTCGGGAGACTATGGCTACACCTTC. Translation gives CASSLPPSGDYGYTF.

Comments on this clonotype: A much larger clone is a single base away; this may be a read error. V usage is TRBV29-1 and J usage is TRBJ1-2, with D possibly TRBD1 on 6 matching bases. Looked up from germline, CDR1 is SQVTM and CDR2 is ANQGSEA. CDR3 size: 11 residues. This chain's CDR3 is CKGGGPAGYTF. Here the CDR3 DNA reads TGCAAGGGGGGGGGCCCTGCTGGCTACACCTTC.

The sample holds a few counts of this clonotype. This rearrangement joins TRBV5-1 to TRBJ2-1, with TRBD2 matching 9 bases. The CDR3 extends over 15 amino acids. Germline V CDR1 and CDR2: SGHRS, YFSETQ. Trimming at V came to 3 bases and at J to 8 bases, leaving 9 bases not matched to a gene. CDR3 coding DNA: TGCGCCAGCAGCTCGGCCGACAGCGGGAGGCATGAGCAGTTCTTC. It codes for CASSSADSGRHEQFF. The variable domain in full, with the rest retrieved from reference TRBV5-1 and TRBJ2-1, is KAGVTQTPRYLIKTRGQQVTLSCSPISGHRSVSWYQQTPGQGLQFLFEYFSETQRNKGNFPGRFSGRQFSNSRSEMNVSTLELGDSALYLCASSSADSGRHEQFFGPGTRLTVL.